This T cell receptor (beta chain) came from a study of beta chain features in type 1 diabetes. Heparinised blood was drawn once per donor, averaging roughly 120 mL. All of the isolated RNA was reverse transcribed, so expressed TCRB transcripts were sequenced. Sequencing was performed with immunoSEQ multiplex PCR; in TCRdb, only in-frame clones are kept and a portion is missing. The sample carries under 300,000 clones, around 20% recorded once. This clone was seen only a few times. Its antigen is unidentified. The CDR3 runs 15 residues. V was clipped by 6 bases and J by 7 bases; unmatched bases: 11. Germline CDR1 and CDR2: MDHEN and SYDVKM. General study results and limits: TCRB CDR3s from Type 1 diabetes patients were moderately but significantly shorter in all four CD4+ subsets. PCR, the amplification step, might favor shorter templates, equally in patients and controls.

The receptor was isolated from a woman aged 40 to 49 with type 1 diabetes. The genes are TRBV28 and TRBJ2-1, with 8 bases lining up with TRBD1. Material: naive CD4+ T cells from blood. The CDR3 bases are TGTGCCAGCAGCCTAAGCCCGGACAGGGATAATGAGCAGTTCTTC. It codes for CASSLSPDRDNEQFF. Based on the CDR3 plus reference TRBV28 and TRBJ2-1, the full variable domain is DVKVTQSSRYLVKRTGEKVFLECVQDMDHENMFWYRQDPGLGLRLIYFSYDVKMKEKGDIPEGYSVSREKKERFSLILESASTNQTSMYLCASSLSPDRDNEQFFGPGTRLTVL.